This TCR beta chain appears in the sequencing data of a study of shared clonotypes between healthy human individuals. In the naive CD8 group, cells lacked CD45RO and were positively selected for CCR7, so terminally differentiated effector memory CD45RA+ cells were left out. Of note for this clone: Its antigen is not identified.

DNA at around 210 ng, 25,000 to 30,000 T cell genomes, went into sorted-subset replicate PCRs. The method was immunoSEQ multiplex PCR; TCRdb's version includes in-frame clones alone and lacks a portion of them. Of 550,000 to 750,000 clones listed, roughly 96% are singletons. CDR1 is MNHEY, CDR2 SMNVEV, per germline (reference sequence). V lost 6 bases, J lost 7 bases, and 22 bases lay in between. This CDR3 has 15 residues. General study findings and limits: The study found lower generation probabilities in non-shared clonotypes than in those shared by all four donors. An anticipated effect of sequencing depth on clonotype sharing among donors was recognized.

The V call is TRBV27, the J call TRBJ2-7, with D tentatively TRBD1 (6 bases). The TCR comes from a woman aged 25 to 45 in good health. Sequenced material: naive CD8+ T cells sorted from blood. DNA of the CDR3: TGTGCCAGCAGCCCGAGACAGGCTACTCTGATAGAGCAGTACTTC. This sequence encodes CASSPRQATLIEQYF.